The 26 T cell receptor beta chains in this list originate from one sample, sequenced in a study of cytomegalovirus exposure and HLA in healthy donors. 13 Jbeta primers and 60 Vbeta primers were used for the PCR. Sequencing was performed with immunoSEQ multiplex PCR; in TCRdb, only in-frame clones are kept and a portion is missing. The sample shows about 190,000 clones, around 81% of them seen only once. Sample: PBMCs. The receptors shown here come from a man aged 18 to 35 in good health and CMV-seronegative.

In DNA, the CDR3 is TGTGCCAGCAGGACGGGACTAGAGGAGCTGTTTTTT. It is translated as CASRTGLEELFF. The chain employs TRBV2 and TRBJ2-2; 8 positions match TRBD2. Losses at the gene ends were 6 bases for V and 10 bases for J; bases not matched to a gene: 4. CDR1 SNHLY and CDR2 FYNNEI come from the germline V gene. The CDR3 runs to 12 residues.

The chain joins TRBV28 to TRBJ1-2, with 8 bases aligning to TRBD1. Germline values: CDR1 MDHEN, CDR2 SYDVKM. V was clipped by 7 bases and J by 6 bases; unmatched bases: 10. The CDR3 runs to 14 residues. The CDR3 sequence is CASKSGQVRHGYTF. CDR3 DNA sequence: TGTGCCAGCAAGTCGGGACAGGTTAGGCATGGCTACACCTTC.

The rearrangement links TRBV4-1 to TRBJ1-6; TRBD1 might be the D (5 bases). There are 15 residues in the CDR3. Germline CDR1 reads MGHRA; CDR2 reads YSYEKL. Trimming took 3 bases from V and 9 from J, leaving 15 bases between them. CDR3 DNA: TGCGCCAGCAGCCAGCGGGACCAACCAGGTTCACCCCTCCACTTT. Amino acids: CASSQRDQPGSPLHF.

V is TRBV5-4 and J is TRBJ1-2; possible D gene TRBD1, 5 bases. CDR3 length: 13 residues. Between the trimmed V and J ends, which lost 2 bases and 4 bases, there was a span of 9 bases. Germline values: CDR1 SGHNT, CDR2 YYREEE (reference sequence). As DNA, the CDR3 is TGTGCCAGCAGCTTCCAGGGTGCCTATGGCTACACCTTC. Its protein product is CASSFQGAYGYTF.

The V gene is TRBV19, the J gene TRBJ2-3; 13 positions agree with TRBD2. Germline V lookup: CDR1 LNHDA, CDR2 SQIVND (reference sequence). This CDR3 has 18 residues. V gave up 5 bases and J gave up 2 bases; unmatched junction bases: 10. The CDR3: CASSPGLAGVYVTDTQYF. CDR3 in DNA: TGTGCCAGTAGTCCTGGACTAGCGGGGGTCTATGTCACAGATACGCAGTATTTT.

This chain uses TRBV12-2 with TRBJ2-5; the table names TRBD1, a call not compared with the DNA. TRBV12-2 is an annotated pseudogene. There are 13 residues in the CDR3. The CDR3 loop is CASRTDSEETQYF. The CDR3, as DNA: TGTGCAAGTCGCACGGACAGCGAAGAGACCCAGTACTTC.

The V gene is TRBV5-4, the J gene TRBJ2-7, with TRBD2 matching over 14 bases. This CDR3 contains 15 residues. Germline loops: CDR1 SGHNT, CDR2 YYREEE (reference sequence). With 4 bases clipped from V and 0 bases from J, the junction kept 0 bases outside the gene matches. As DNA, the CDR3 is TGTGCCAGCAGCGGGACTAGCGGGGGCTCCTACGAGCAGTACTTC. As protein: CASSGTSGGSYEQYF.

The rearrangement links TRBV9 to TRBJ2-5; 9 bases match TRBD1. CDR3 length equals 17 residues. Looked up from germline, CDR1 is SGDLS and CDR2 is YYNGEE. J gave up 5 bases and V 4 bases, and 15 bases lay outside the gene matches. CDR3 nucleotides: TGTGCCAGCAGCCCCAAGGGCCGAAGACAGGGGGGGGAGACCCAGTACTTC. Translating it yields CASSPKGRRQGGETQYF.

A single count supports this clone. CDR3 coding DNA: TGCGCCAGCAGTGAACCGGACGGACTCGGGGAGCTGTTTTTT. Translating it yields CASSEPDGLGELFF. The genes are TRBV10-1 and TRBJ2-2; TRBD2 might be the D (5 bases). The V end was cut by 3 bases, the J end by 7 bases, with 12 bases between. The CDR3 runs 14 residues. Germline CDR1 and CDR2: WNHNN and SYGVQD (reference sequence).

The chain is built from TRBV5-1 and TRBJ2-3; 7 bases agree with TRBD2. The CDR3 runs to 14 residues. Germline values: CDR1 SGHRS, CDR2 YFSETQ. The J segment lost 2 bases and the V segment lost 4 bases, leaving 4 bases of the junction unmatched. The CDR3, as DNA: TGCGCCAGCAGCCTGACTAGCCCCACAGATACGCAGTATTTT. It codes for CASSLTSPTDTQYF.

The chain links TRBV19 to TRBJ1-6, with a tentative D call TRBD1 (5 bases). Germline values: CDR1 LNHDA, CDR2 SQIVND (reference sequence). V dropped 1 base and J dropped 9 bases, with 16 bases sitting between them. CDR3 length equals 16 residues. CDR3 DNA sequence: TGTGCCAGTAGTATAGTCGACAGTTCCGGGGGTTCACCCCTCCACTTT. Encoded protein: CASSIVDSSGGSPLHF. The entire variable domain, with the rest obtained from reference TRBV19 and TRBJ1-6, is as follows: DGGITQSPKYLFRKEGQNVTLSCEQNLNHDAMYWYRQDPGQGLRLIYYSQIVNDFQKGDIAEGYSVSREKKESFPLTVTSAQKNPTAFYLCASSIVDSSGGSPLHFGNGTRLTVT.

DNA of the CDR3: TGTGCCAGCAGTGACTACGGGGGTACCTACAATGAGCAGTTCTTC. Protein product: CASSDYGGTYNEQFF. This rearrangement joins TRBV6-6 to TRBJ2-1; a possible D gene is TRBD2 (6 bases). Trimming pared 5 bases from V and 2 bases from J, leaving 13 bases between. Germline CDR1 is MNHNY and CDR2 is SVGAGI (reference sequence). This CDR3 spans 15 amino acids.

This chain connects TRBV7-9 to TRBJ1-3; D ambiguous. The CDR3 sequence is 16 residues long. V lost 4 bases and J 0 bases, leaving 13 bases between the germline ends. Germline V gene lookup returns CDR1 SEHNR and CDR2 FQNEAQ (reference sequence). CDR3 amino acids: CASSSLDIYSGNTIYF. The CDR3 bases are TGTGCCAGCAGCTCCCTAGATATCTACTCTGGAAACACCATATATTTT. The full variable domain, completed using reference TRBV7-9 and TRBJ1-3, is DTGVSQNPRHKITKRGQNVTFRCDPISEHNRLYWYRQTLGQGPEFLTYFQNEAQLEKSRLLSDRFSAERPKGSFSTLEIQRTEQGDSAMYLCASSSLDIYSGNTIYFGEGSWLTVV.

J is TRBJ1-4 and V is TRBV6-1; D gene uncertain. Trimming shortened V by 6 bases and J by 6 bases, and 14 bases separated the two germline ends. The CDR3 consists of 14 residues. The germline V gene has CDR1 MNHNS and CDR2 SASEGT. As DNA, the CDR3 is TGTGCCAGCAGGGGTGGACTGAATGATGAAAAACTGTTTTTT. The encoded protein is CASRGGLNDEKLFF.

The CDR3, as DNA: TGTGCCAGTAGTATGGAGGGTGCCACCGGGGAGCTGTTTTTT. Its translation: CASSMEGATGELFF. The rearrangement uses TRBV19 and TRBJ2-2; weak D call: TRBD2 (6 bases). The CDR3 loop spans 14 amino acids. The germline gives CDR1 LNHDA, CDR2 SQIVND (reference sequence). V gave up 3 bases and J gave up 4 bases, with 9 bases separating them.

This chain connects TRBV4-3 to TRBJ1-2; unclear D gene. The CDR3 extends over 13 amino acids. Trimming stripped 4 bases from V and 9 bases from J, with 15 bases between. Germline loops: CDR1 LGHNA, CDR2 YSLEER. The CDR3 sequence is CASSPPGRVSYTF. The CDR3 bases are TGCGCCAGCAGCCCCCCCGGGCGGGTCAGCTACACCTTC.

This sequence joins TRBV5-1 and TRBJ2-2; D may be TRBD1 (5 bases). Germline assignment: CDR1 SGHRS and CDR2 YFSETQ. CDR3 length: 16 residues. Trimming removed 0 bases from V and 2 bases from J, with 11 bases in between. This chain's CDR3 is CASSLEGLPNTGELFF. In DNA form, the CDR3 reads TGCGCCAGCAGCTTGGAGGGGTTACCAAACACCGGGGAGCTGTTTTTT.

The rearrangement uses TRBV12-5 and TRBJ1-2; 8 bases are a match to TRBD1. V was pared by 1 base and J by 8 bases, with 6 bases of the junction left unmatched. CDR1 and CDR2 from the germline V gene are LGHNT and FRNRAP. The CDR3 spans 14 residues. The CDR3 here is CASGLGRGRAGYTF. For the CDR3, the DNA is TGTGCTAGTGGTTTGGGCAGGGGGCGCGCGGGCTACACCTTC.

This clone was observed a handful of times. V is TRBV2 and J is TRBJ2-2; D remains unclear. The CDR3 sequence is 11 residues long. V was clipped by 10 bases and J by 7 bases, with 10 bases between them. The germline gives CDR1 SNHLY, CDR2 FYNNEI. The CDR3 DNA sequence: TGTGCCACCCAGGCGTACGGGGAGCTGTTTTTT. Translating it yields CATQAYGELFF. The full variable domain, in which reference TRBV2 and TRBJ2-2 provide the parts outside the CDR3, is EPEVTQTPSHQVTQMGQEVILRCVPISNHLYFYWYRQILGQKVEFLVSFYNNEISEKSEIFDDQFSVERPDGSNFTLKIRSTKLEDSAMYFCATQAYGELFFGEGSRLTVL.

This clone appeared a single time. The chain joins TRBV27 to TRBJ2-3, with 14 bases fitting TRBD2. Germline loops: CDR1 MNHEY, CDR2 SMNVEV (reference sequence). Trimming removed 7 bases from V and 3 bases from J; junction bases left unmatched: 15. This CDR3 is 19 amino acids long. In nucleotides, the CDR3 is TGTGCCAGCACTAAATCCGGGACTAGCGGGAGTATAAGGACAGATACGCAGTATTTT. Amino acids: CASTKSGTSGSIRTDTQYF.

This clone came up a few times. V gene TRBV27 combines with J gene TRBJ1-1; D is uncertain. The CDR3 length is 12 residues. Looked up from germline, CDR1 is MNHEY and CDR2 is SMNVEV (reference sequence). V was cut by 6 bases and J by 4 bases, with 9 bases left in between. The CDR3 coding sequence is TGTGCCAGCAGGGAGGGCGCCACTGAAGCTTTCTTT. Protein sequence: CASREGATEAFF.

The CDR3 spells CASSASGTYEQYF. CDR3 sequence (DNA): TGTGCCAGTTCGGCTAGCGGAACCTACGAGCAGTACTTC. This sequence joins TRBV19 and TRBJ2-7; 7 bases align to TRBD2. Looked up from germline, CDR1 is LNHDA and CDR2 is SQIVND (reference sequence). This CDR3 contains 13 residues. V lost 8 bases and J lost 2; bases outside the gene matches: 6.

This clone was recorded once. CDR3 in DNA: TGCGCCAGCAGCTACGGCGGGGGGGCCGGCCTGCACACAGATACGCAGTATTTT. It specifies CASSYGGGAGLHTDTQYF. The chain uses TRBV5-1 and TRBJ2-3, with TRBD2 matching over 9 bases. The V gene's germline CDR1 is SGHRS and CDR2 YFSETQ. Losses at the gene ends were 3 bases for V and 2 bases for J; bases not matched to a gene: 13. The CDR3 has 18 residues.

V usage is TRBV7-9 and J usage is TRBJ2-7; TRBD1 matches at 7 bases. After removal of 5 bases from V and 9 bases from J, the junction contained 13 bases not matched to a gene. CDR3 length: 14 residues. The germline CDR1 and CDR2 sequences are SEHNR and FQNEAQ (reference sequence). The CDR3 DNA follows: TGTGCCAGCAGCAATCACAGGGGAGTTCTGGGGCAGTACTTC. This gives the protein CASSNHRGVLGQYF.

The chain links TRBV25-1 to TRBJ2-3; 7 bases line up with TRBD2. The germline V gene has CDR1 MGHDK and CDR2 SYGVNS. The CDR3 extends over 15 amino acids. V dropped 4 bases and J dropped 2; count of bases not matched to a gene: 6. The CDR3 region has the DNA TGTGCCAGCAGTGGGCTAGCGGACCCCACAGATACGCAGTATTTT. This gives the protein CASSGLADPTDTQYF.

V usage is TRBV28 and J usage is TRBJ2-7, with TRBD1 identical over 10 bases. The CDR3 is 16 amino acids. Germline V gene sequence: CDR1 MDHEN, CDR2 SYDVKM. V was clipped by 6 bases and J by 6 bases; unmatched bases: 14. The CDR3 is CASSPHLGTGVAEQYF. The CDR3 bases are TGTGCCAGCAGCCCTCATTTGGGGACAGGGGTAGCCGAGCAGTACTTC.